Listed below are T cell receptor beta chains from one sample, sequenced in a study of T cells after posttransplantation cyclophosphamide. Sequencing used immunoSEQ multiplex PCR; TCRdb keeps in-frame clones, though not all of them. The table has about 3,800 clones, 69% seen once; the top ten hold more than 45%. The sequenced sample was CD8+ T cells sorted from PBMCs, obtained 1162 days after allogeneic stem cell transplant with posttransplant cyclophosphamide. Receptors were obtained from a female patient between 40 and 50 years old who received an allogeneic stem cell transplant from a related donor, was CMV-positive, and had no GVHD. The graft donor may have given rise to some T cells. CDR3s include the opening cysteine and the closing phenylalanine or tryptophan. Each record gives: D gene, V gene, J gene, clone size, CDR3 protein, CDR3 DNA. A D gene is named only where the DNA matches it firmly. A row's size may be missing; if present it is once, few, many or a size class.

d_call: TRBD1; v_call: TRBV27; j_call: TRBJ1-1; clone_size: once; cdr3_aa: CASTTGQLNTEAFF; cdr3_nt: TGTGCCAGCACCACGGGACAGCTTAACACTGAAGCTTTCTTT
d_call: TRBD2; v_call: TRBV9; j_call: TRBJ2-1; clone_size: large; cdr3_aa: CASSASGTSNEQFF; cdr3_nt: TGTGCCAGCAGCGCCTCCGGGACTAGCAATGAGCAGTTCTTC
d_call: .; v_call: TRBV9; j_call: TRBJ2-7; clone_size: .; cdr3_aa: CAICFRQGTAYEQYF; cdr3_nt: TGTGCCATTTGTTTCAGGCAGGGGACGGCATACGAGCAGTACTTC
d_call: TRBD1; v_call: TRBV11-2; j_call: TRBJ2-5; clone_size: .; cdr3_aa: CASSTRDSIRETQYF; cdr3_nt: TGTGCCAGCAGCACCCGGGACAGTATACGAGAGACCCAGTACTTC
d_call: .; v_call: TRBV9; j_call: TRBJ2-7; clone_size: .; cdr3_aa: CAFFFKQKTAYEQYF; cdr3_nt: TGTGCCTTTTTTTTCAAACAGAAGACGGCCTACGAGCAGTACTTC
d_call: .; v_call: TRBV5-6; j_call: TRBJ2-3; clone_size: once; cdr3_aa: CASSLGTTLNSDTQYF; cdr3_nt: TGTGCCAGCAGCTTGGGGACTACACTTAACTCAGATACGCAGTATTTT
d_call: TRBD2; v_call: TRBV5-8; j_call: TRBJ2-1; clone_size: .; cdr3_aa: CASSLGSSSGVYEQFF; cdr3_nt: TGTGCCAGCAGCTTGGGCTCTTCGAGCGGGGTGTATGAGCAGTTCTTC
d_call: .; v_call: TRBV4-1; j_call: TRBJ2-1; clone_size: .; cdr3_aa: CASSQGVSNEQFF; cdr3_nt: TGCGCCAGCAGCCAAGGTGTGAGTAATGAGCAGTTCTTC
d_call: TRBD2; v_call: TRBV27; j_call: TRBJ2-7; clone_size: .; cdr3_aa: CASSLWGGLENYEQYF; cdr3_nt: TGTGCCAGCAGTTTATGGGGGGGACTAGAGAACTACGAGCAGTACTTC
d_call: .; v_call: TRBV28; j_call: TRBJ1-4; clone_size: .; cdr3_aa: CASRHPNEKLFF; cdr3_nt: TGTGCCAGCAGACACCCTAATGAAAAACTGTTTTTT
d_call: .; v_call: TRBV27; j_call: TRBJ2-7; clone_size: large; cdr3_aa: CASSRDSSYEQYF; cdr3_nt: TGTGCCAGCAGTCGGGACTCTTCCTACGAGCAGTACTTC
d_call: .; v_call: TRBV9; j_call: TRBJ2-7; clone_size: few; cdr3_aa: CASSFRQGTAYEQYF; cdr3_nt: TGTGCCAGCAGTTTCAGGCAGGGGACGGCCTACGAGCAGTACTTC
d_call: .; v_call: TRBV5-1; j_call: TRBJ1-1; clone_size: .; cdr3_aa: CASTDSVNTEAFF; cdr3_nt: TGCGCCAGCACGGACAGTGTGAACACTGAAGCTTTCTTT
d_call: TRBD1; v_call: TRBV27; j_call: TRBJ2-4; clone_size: .; cdr3_aa: CASSQTGSALAKNIQYF; cdr3_nt: TGTGCCAGCAGTCAGACAGGGAGCGCGTTAGCCAAAAACATTCAGTACTTC